One and the same sample provided the 18 T cell receptor beta chains below, sequenced in a study of T cell changes during pregnancy in multiple sclerosis. Sequencing used immunoSEQ multiplex PCR; TCRdb keeps in-frame clones, though not all of them. The sample has about 17,000 clones, 88% seen once. Source: CD8+ T cells from peripheral blood mononuclear cells, taken after pregnancy. The receptors here all came from a female donor in good health, enrolled as a control in a pregnancy study.

The chain couples TRBV6-5 to TRBJ1-1; a weak D match, TRBD1 (5 bases). CDR1 and CDR2 (germline): MNHEY, SVGAGI. The CDR3 consists of 15 residues. V shed 0 bases and J shed 6 bases, with 14 bases lying between them. The CDR3: CASSYSSRGGAEAFF. CDR3 in DNA: TGTGCCAGCAGTTACTCCTCCCGGGGGGGAGCTGAAGCTTTCTTT.

The chain combines TRBV6-1 with TRBJ2-7; D possibly corresponds to TRBD2 (5 bases). V shed 4 bases and J shed 7 bases, with 11 bases lying between them. The CDR3 spans 12 residues. Germline V lookup: CDR1 MNHNS, CDR2 SASEGT. CDR3 nucleotides: TGTGCCAGCAGTGGACCTGAGCGGGAGCAGTACTTC. Protein product: CASSGPEREQYF.

The rearrangement links TRBV28 to TRBJ2-7; 9 bases map to TRBD2. The CDR3 is made up of 17 amino acids. The ends lost 5 bases at V and 3 bases at J; junction bases unmatched: 14. CDR1 and CDR2 (germline): MDHEN, SYDVKM. CDR3: CASSGLAGEALLYEQYF. Written as DNA, the CDR3 is TGTGCCAGCAGTGGATTAGCGGGAGAGGCCCTCCTCTACGAGCAGTACTTC.

This clone has more than one count but fewer than ten. The rearrangement links TRBV28 to TRBJ1-1; D possibly corresponds to TRBD1 (5 bases). Looked up from germline, CDR1 is MDHEN and CDR2 is SYDVKM. CDR3 length equals 15 residues. Trimming stripped 6 bases from V and 4 bases from J, with 18 bases between. This CDR3 reads CASSLGGVVGTEAFF. CDR3 DNA sequence: TGTGCCAGCAGCCTTGGGGGGGTGGTAGGCACTGAAGCTTTCTTT.

The chain carries TRBV30 and TRBJ1-4; weak D call: TRBD1 (6 bases). The V and J ends lost 1 base and 5 bases respectively, with 23 bases between them. Germline values: CDR1 GTSNPN, CDR2 SVGIG (reference sequence). This CDR3 comprises 18 residues. CDR3 region: CAWSDPLTQQGPNEKLFF. The CDR3 DNA reads TGTGCCTGGAGTGATCCACTCACCCAACAGGGACCGAATGAAAAACTGTTTTTT.

CDR3 in amino acids: CASSRTDSYEQYF. For the CDR3, the DNA is TGTGCCAGCAGCAGGACGGACAGTTACGAGCAGTACTTC. The V and J genes are TRBV6-5 and TRBJ2-7; a weak D match, TRBD1 (6 bases). V was clipped by 6 bases and J by 4 bases, with 13 bases between them. Germline CDR1 and CDR2: MNHEY and SVGAGI. CDR3 length equals 13 residues.

The J gene is TRBJ2-7, the V gene TRBV5-4, with a tentative D call TRBD2 (6 bases). CDR3 size: 14 residues. Germline lookup yields CDR1 SGHNT and CDR2 YYREEE (reference sequence). The germline V and J ends were trimmed by 0 bases and 4 bases, with 11 bases remaining between them. For the CDR3, the DNA is TGTGCCAGCAGCTTGGGGGACTCCCGTTACGAGCAGTACTTC. It is translated as CASSLGDSRYEQYF.

The chain links TRBV19 to TRBJ2-7, with D possibly matching TRBD2 (5 bases). Trimming stripped 5 bases from V and 3 bases from J, with 8 bases between. CDR1 and CDR2 from the germline V gene are LNHDA and SQIVND (reference sequence). This CDR3 has 12 residues. This chain's CDR3 is CASSPGDYEQYF. The CDR3 DNA reads as TGTGCCAGTAGTCCCGGGGACTACGAGCAGTACTTC.

This chain uses TRBV5-4 with TRBJ2-1, with D possibly matching TRBD2 (6 bases). Germline V gives CDR1 SGHNT, CDR2 YYREEE (reference sequence). The V gene lost 1 base and the J gene lost 5 bases, with 13 bases spanning the gap. The CDR3 totals 15 residues. CDR3 coding DNA: TGTGCCAGCAGCTTGTGGGGTAGCGGAAACAATGAGCAGTTCTTC. The encoded protein is CASSLWGSGNNEQFF. The full variable domain, with the rest looked up from reference TRBV5-4 and TRBJ2-1, is ETGVTQSPTHLIKTRGQQVTLRCSSQSGHNTVSWYQQALGQGPQFIFQYYREEENGRGNFPPRFSGLQFPNYSSELNVNALELDDSALYLCASSLWGSGNNEQFFGPGTRLTVL.

J is TRBJ2-5 and V is TRBV27; 13 positions agree with TRBD2. Trimming removed 4 bases from V and 5 bases from J; junction bases left unmatched: 7. Germline V gives CDR1 MNHEY, CDR2 SMNVEV (reference sequence). The CDR3 extends over 16 amino acids. CDR3 nucleotides: TGTGCCAGCAGTTCCGGACTAGCGGGAGCAATGGAGACCCAGTACTTC. Amino acids: CASSSGLAGAMETQYF.

The chain combines TRBV18 with TRBJ2-7; possibly TRBD2 for D (5 bases). The V and J ends lost 8 bases and 5 bases respectively, with 16 bases between them. The germline gives CDR1 KGHSH, CDR2 LQKENI. The CDR3 runs to 13 residues. CDR3 sequence (DNA): TGTGCCAGCCACTTGTTTCCTAGCCACGAGCAGTACTTC. It codes for CASHLFPSHEQYF.

The rearrangement joins TRBV29-1 to TRBJ2-1; tentative D call: TRBD1 (6 bases). V lost 7 bases and J 8 bases, leaving 27 bases between the germline ends. The CDR3 has 16 amino acids. CDR1 is SQVTM and CDR2 is ANQGSEA in the germline V gene. The CDR3 spells CSAGEDQGLVLDEQFF. The DNA of the CDR3 is TGCAGCGCCGGTGAGGATCAGGGGTTGGTTCTAGATGAGCAGTTCTTC.

This chain's CDR3 is CSVAGTEGAGNTIYF. The CDR3 coding sequence is TGCAGCGTTGCCGGGACAGAAGGAGCTGGAAACACCATATATTTT. The rearrangement links TRBV29-1 to TRBJ1-3; 7 nucleotides align to TRBD1. Trimming took 4 bases from V and 2 from J; bases not matched to a gene: 8. The CDR3 totals 15 residues. In germline, CDR1 is SQVTM, CDR2 ANQGSEA.

The J gene is TRBJ2-7, the V gene TRBV9; D might be TRBD2 (6 bases). The CDR3 is 14 residues long. The germline V gene has CDR1 SGDLS and CDR2 YYNGEE. V was shortened by 1 base and J by 0 bases, with 8 bases between the two germline ends. CDR3 amino acids: CASSVLGGSYEQYF. The CDR3 DNA reads as TGTGCCAGCAGCGTACTCGGGGGCTCCTACGAGCAGTACTTC.

The chain employs TRBV27 and TRBJ1-5; D may be TRBD1 (5 bases). Trimming took 3 bases from V and 5 from J, leaving 8 bases between them. The CDR3 has 13 amino acids. The germline V gene has CDR1 MNHEY and CDR2 SMNVEV (reference sequence). Written as DNA, the CDR3 is TGTGCCAGCAGTTTTGGGGGGGATCAGCCCCAGCATTTT. Amino acid sequence: CASSFGGDQPQHF.

The rearrangement links TRBV19 to TRBJ2-1; 10 bases line up with TRBD2. CDR1 is LNHDA, CDR2 SQIVND, per germline (reference sequence). The CDR3 is 16 residues long. J gave up 8 bases and V 1 base, and 8 bases lay outside the gene matches. The CDR3 coding sequence is TGTGCCAGTAGTATAGGGGCTAGCGGGAGTTTATATGAGCAGTTCTTC. It encodes CASSIGASGSLYEQFF.

The rearrangement links TRBV15 to TRBJ1-4, with 7 positions matching TRBD1. Germline CDR1 and CDR2: LNHNV and YYDKDF (reference sequence). The CDR3 is made up of 14 amino acids. Losses at the gene ends were 4 bases for V and 4 bases for J; bases not matched to a gene: 3. The chain's CDR3 is CATSNDRVNEKLFF. The CDR3 DNA follows: TGTGCCACCAGCAACGACAGGGTTAATGAAAAACTGTTTTTT.

In this sample, this clone turned up once. The chain carries TRBV6-4 and TRBJ2-6, with a weak D call TRBD1 (6 bases). Trimming cost V 5 bases and J 1 base, with 9 bases left between them. Per the germline V gene, CDR1 is MRHNA and CDR2 is SNTAGT. The CDR3 length is 15 residues. The CDR3 reads CASSSRGSGANVLTF. The CDR3 DNA follows: TGTGCCAGCAGTTCCAGGGGTTCTGGGGCCAACGTCCTGACTTTC.